The 12 T cell receptor beta chains in this list originate from one sample, sequenced in a study of PD-L1 blockade in urothelial cancer. Only in-frame clones appear in the TCRdb table, and some are missing; sequencing was by immunoSEQ multiplex PCR. This sample has fewer than 90,000 clones, with less than 95% found just once. Time point indicated: peripheral blood 6 weeks after treatment start. Sequencing used PBMCs, obtained around atezolizumab (anti-PD-L1) treatment. The receptors were sampled from a woman older than 75 with urothelial cancer.

V gene TRBV18 combines with J gene TRBJ2-1, with TRBD2 matching over 8 bases. The CDR3 runs to 14 residues. V shed 3 bases and J 6 bases; nucleotides not matched to a gene: 4. Germline V gives CDR1 KGHSH, CDR2 LQKENI. In nucleotides, the CDR3 is TGTGCCAGCTCACCGGGACTAGGTCTCAATGAGCAGTTCTTC. This sequence encodes CASSPGLGLNEQFF.

This clone came up once. The genes are TRBV5-4 and TRBJ2-5; possible D gene TRBD2, 5 bases. V was clipped by 4 bases and J by 1 base, with 14 bases between them. Germline loops: CDR1 SGHNT, CDR2 YYREEE (reference sequence). The length of the CDR3 is 15 residues. The CDR3 protein is CASSLKSGGQETQYF. CDR3 nucleotides: TGTGCCAGCAGCCTAAAGTCTGGAGGCCAAGAGACCCAGTACTTC.

The chain combines TRBV11-2 with TRBJ1-4, with TRBD1 matching over 7 bases. This CDR3 contains 15 residues. V was clipped by 5 bases and J by 4 bases; unmatched bases: 7. Per the germline V gene, CDR1 is SGHAT and CDR2 is FQNNGV. CDR3 DNA: TGTGCCAGCAGCCTACAGGGACAGCTTAATGAAAAACTGTTTTTT. As protein: CASSLQGQLNEKLFF.

A single count supports this clone. V gene TRBV18 combines with J gene TRBJ2-3, with D tentatively TRBD2 (6 bases). This CDR3 has 15 amino acids. Per germline, CDR1 KGHSH and CDR2 LQKENI. Trimming took off 3 bases at V and 1 base at J, with 11 bases between the two ends. CDR3: CASSPGTLGTDTQYF. The DNA for the CDR3 is TGTGCCAGCTCACCCGGGACTCTAGGCACAGATACGCAGTATTTT.

In nucleotides, the CDR3 is TGTGCCAGCACACAGGGGGGTTGGACCGGGGAGCTGTTTTTT. This gives the protein CASTQGGWTGELFF. The chain is built from TRBV9 and TRBJ2-2, with 8 bases that match TRBD1. V lost 6 bases to trimming and J lost 5 bases; unmatched junction nucleotides: 6. Germline V gene sequence: CDR1 SGDLS, CDR2 YYNGEE. The CDR3 runs 14 residues.

The V call is TRBV5-4, the J call TRBJ1-1, with D possibly TRBD1 on 5 matching bases. Germline values: CDR1 SGHNT, CDR2 YYREEE (reference sequence). V was clipped by 0 bases and J by 5 bases, with 17 bases between them. This CDR3 comprises 16 residues. The CDR3 spells CASSLGLSFKGTEAFF. DNA for the CDR3: TGTGCCAGCAGCTTGGGACTTTCTTTCAAGGGGACTGAAGCTTTCTTT.

This clone has more than one count but fewer than ten. This chain uses TRBV9 with TRBJ1-2, with D possibly matching TRBD1 (6 bases). The CDR3 has 14 amino acids. Trimming cost V 0 bases and J 2 bases, with 8 bases left between them. Germline assignment: CDR1 SGDLS and CDR2 YYNGEE. The CDR3 region is CASSVGQGNYGYTF. Here the CDR3 DNA reads TGTGCCAGCAGCGTAGGCCAGGGGAACTATGGCTACACCTTC.

The chain links TRBV5-1 to TRBJ2-1; D is perhaps TRBD2 (6 bases). This CDR3 has 15 amino acids. With 4 bases removed from V and 7 bases from J, the gap between germline ends came to 18 bases. CDR1 is SGHRS and CDR2 is YFSETQ in the germline V gene. The DNA of the CDR3 is TGCGCCAGCAGCACGGACCGGGGTGGGGGGAATGAGCAGTTCTTC. As protein: CASSTDRGGGNEQFF.

The chain couples TRBV7-2 to TRBJ1-1; 9 bases align to TRBD1. Germline CDR1 SGHTA, CDR2 FQGNSA. Trimming cost V 5 bases and J 1 base; bases outside gene matches: 2. The CDR3 has 14 residues. CDR3 in amino acids: CASSRDRENTEAFF. The CDR3 DNA reads TGTGCCAGCAGCCGGGACAGGGAGAACACTGAAGCTTTCTTT.

V gene TRBV28 combines with J gene TRBJ1-2; D not resolved. The CDR3 covers 12 residues. Germline loops: CDR1 MDHEN, CDR2 SYDVKM. Trimming took off 5 bases at V and 5 bases at J, with 9 bases between the two ends. The CDR3 region has the DNA TGTGCCAGCAGTAACAGCCGATATGGCTACACCTTC. It encodes CASSNSRYGYTF.

This rearrangement joins TRBV19 to TRBJ2-1; 8 bases line up with TRBD1. Per the germline V gene, CDR1 is LNHDA and CDR2 is SQIVND (reference sequence). The CDR3 is 15 amino acids. With 2 bases clipped from V and 7 bases from J, the junction kept 7 bases outside the gene matches. The CDR3 DNA sequence: TGTGCCAGTAGTATAATCGGACAGGGCATTAATGAGCAGTTCTTC. Protein product: CASSIIGQGINEQFF. The complete variable domain, with remaining parts taken from reference TRBV19 and TRBJ2-1, reads DGGITQSPKYLFRKEGQNVTLSCEQNLNHDAMYWYRQDPGQGLRLIYYSQIVNDFQKGDIAEGYSVSREKKESFPLTVTSAQKNPTAFYLCASSIIGQGINEQFFGPGTRLTVL.

This clone was observed a few times. V is TRBV30 and J is TRBJ1-5; D is unresolved. Deletions cut 3 bases from V and 4 bases from J, with 10 bases between. CDR1 GTSNPN and CDR2 SVGIG come from the germline V gene (reference sequence). The CDR3 is made up of 13 amino acids. The CDR3 reads CAWRENINQPQHF. In DNA form, the CDR3 reads TGTGCCTGGAGGGAGAACATTAATCAGCCCCAGCATTTT.